A selection of T cell receptor beta chains follows, all from one sample in a study of shared clonotypes between healthy human individuals. Measured with immunoSEQ multiplex PCR; TCRdb has only the in-frame clones, and not every one. This sample has some 2,500,000 clones, with approximately 93% found just once. The sample consisted of naive CD4+ T cells from PBMCs. The origin of the receptors is a man younger than 35 in good health. Some clones in this sample may be carry-over from other donors' samples. CDR3s leave out the opening cysteine and the closing phenylalanine or tryptophan. The D gene is left open where the match is weak.

D	V	J	CDR3
-	TRBV18	TRBJ1-1	ASSPFAGKGIEAF
TRBD2	TRBV28	TRBJ2-1	ASSRDRGTSGSYEQF
-	TRBV5-1	TRBJ2-5	ASSLVPDQETQY
-	TRBV6-5	TRBJ1-3	ASSSDRSSGNTIY
TRBD2	TRBV28	TRBJ2-1	ASSSPGLAGDNEQF
TRBD1	TRBV19	TRBJ2-5	ASSIGGTGQGTQY
-	TRBV27	TRBJ2-7	ASSNTGLPLYEQY
-	TRBV27	TRBJ2-3	ASSLRGDSSGATQY
TRBD1	TRBV18	TRBJ2-5	ASSYRGQETQY
-	TRBV7-6	TRBJ2-1	ASSSGQTYNEQF
-	TRBV11-2	TRBJ2-4	ASSSLVAKNIQY
-	TRBV19	TRBJ1-2	ASSRSRGGPYGYT
-	TRBV9	TRBJ1-1	ASSVDGAPNTEAF
-	TRBV29-1	TRBJ2-5	SVGDLGKGETQY
-	TRBV5-5	TRBJ1-5	ASSLAPGSSNQPQH
-	TRBV27	TRBJ2-3	ASGMIGLDTQY
-	TRBV28	TRBJ2-3	ASSLVSTDTQY
-	TRBV28	TRBJ2-7	ASSPLSGPLNYEQY
-	TRBV9	TRBJ2-4	ASSPRLEGSLAKNIQY
-	TRBV11-2	TRBJ1-6	ASSLRGSPLH
-	TRBV30	TRBJ1-5	AWSDADQPQH
-	TRBV4-3	TRBJ1-2	ASSQAPTTASNYGYT
-	TRBV19	TRBJ1-2	ASSWATGNYGYT
TRBD1	TRBV18	TRBJ1-1	ASSPNLSGGEAEAF
-	TRBV10-3	TRBJ2-3	AISRYGGVASTDTQY
TRBD2	TRBV25-1	TRBJ2-7	ASSLAGVHEQY
TRBD2	TRBV4-2	TRBJ2-7	ASSQAVGLAGGGDEQY
TRBD1	TRBV28	TRBJ1-6	ASRGTGAGNSPLH
TRBD1	TRBV7-9	TRBJ2-1	ASSPLTGQGANEQF
-	TRBV29-1	TRBJ2-3	SVEAGDGTDTQY
TRBD2	TRBV29-1	TRBJ2-1	SVVGLAGGREQF
-	TRBV7-9	TRBJ1-1	ASSLQGGNTEAF
-	TRBV29-1	TRBJ1-1	SVAGLLNTEAF
TRBD2	TRBV2	TRBJ2-2	ASSETRRGSAGELF
-	TRBV6-5	TRBJ1-1	ASRTRRAVNTEAF
-	TRBV19	TRBJ2-7	ASSTLGTGGEQY
-	TRBV5-1	TRBJ2-5	ASSLWQGSTQETQY
TRBD1	TRBV9	TRBJ1-2	ASSVDRQGTNYGYT
-	TRBV6-5	TRBJ1-1	ASSYRRGNTEAF
-	TRBV15	TRBJ1-5	ATSTGGSVTHQPQH
TRBD2	TRBV27	TRBJ2-1	ASRRSGSSYNEQF
-	TRBV5-1	TRBJ2-7	ASSLGQGPDEQY
TRBD2	TRBV12-5	TRBJ2-1	ASATGLAAYNEQF
-	TRBV10-3	TRBJ1-1	AISDPGGRRVRGTEAF
TRBD2	TRBV5-1	TRBJ2-3	ASSPQREGSDTQY
TRBD1	TRBV15	TRBJ2-2	ATSRARQGIGELF
TRBD1	TRBV4-3	TRBJ1-2	ASSHGQAGGYGYT
TRBD2	TRBV2	TRBJ2-1	ASITSGPGNEQF
-	TRBV9	TRBJ1-2	ASSADTGSYGYT
TRBD1	TRBV5-1	TRBJ2-2	ASSPGQSEGELF
-	TRBV4-3	TRBJ1-5	ASSQEGGSGNQPQH